This T cell receptor beta chain was obtained from a study of cytomegalovirus exposure and HLA in healthy donors. For the study at large: Within an early data release were about 85 million unique TCRs drawn from HLA-typed donors.

Whole-study results and caveats: Only CMV serostatus was available as immune exposure information. With DRB1 most and HLA-C fewest, TCR association rates differed between HLA loci in a later analysis.

The V gene lost 2 bases and the J gene lost 2 bases, with 14 bases spanning the gap. CDR3 length: 16 amino acids. Germline V gene sequence: CDR1 SGHTA, CDR2 FQGTGA. Though probably carrying unrecorded immune exposures, donors were nominally healthy at sampling. It was with 60 Vbeta and 13 Jbeta primers that the PCR ran. Measured with immunoSEQ multiplex PCR; TCRdb has only the in-frame clones, and not every one. Altogether around 200,000 clones are present, 60% to 80% being singletons, with the ten largest covering roughly 1.6%. For this clone: Its antigen is undetermined.

The V gene is TRBV7-3, the J gene TRBJ2-3, with D tentatively TRBD1 (6 bases). Sequenced material: PBMCs. The TCR originated in a woman aged 18 to 35 in good health and CMV-seronegative. The CDR3 bases are TGTGCCAGCAGCTTAGGGTCGAACAGGGACACAGATACGCAGTATTTT. Its protein is CASSLGSNRDTDTQYF.